This T cell receptor beta chain is drawn from a study of technical replicates of blood from a few donors. Trimming took 0 bases from V and 4 from J, leaving 12 bases between them. The germline CDR1 and CDR2 sequences are SGDLS and YYNGEE. The CDR3 contains 15 residues. Profiling relied on immunoSEQ multiplex PCR, and the TCRdb table lists in-frame clones only, not all of them. The sample holds 95,000 or so clones; roughly 96% are singletons and the top ten take 0.34%. V and J are TRBV9 and TRBJ2-3; D gene unclear. This TCR was recovered from a human donor in good health. Sequencing was done on a sample of T cells isolated from PBMCs. The DNA for the CDR3 is TGTGCCAGCAGCGTAGGGCTAGTTGTATCAGATACGCAGTATTTT. Translation: CASSVGLVVSDTQYF.